The 10 T cell receptor beta chains listed next were all sequenced from one sample in a study of T cells after yellow fever vaccination. MiXCR, run by TCRdb on the 5' RACE reads, gives a single entry per CDR3 protein. The sample yields around 310,000 distinct CDR3 sequences, over 3.5% seen once. The specimen was PBMCs, collected 15 days after the yellow fever booster vaccination. These receptors all stem from a man aged 18 to 29 who received the YFV17D yellow fever vaccine.

The sample holds a few counts of this clonotype. The chain combines TRBV15 with TRBJ2-5; D call uncertain. The ends were cut back, 5 bases at V and 4 bases at J, with 14 bases in the middle. Germline V gene lookup returns CDR1 LNHNV and CDR2 YYDKDF (reference sequence). The CDR3 has 14 residues. The CDR3 region has the DNA TGTGCCACCAGCGCCCCTGGGCTTAGAGAGACCCAGTACTTC. Protein product: CATSAPGLRETQYF.

This clonotype was seen a few times. The chain couples TRBV20-1 to TRBJ2-1, with D possibly being TRBD2 (5 bases). Trimming shortened V by 1 base and J by 9 bases, and 19 bases separated the two germline ends. CDR3 size: 15 residues. Germline assignment: CDR1 DFQATT and CDR2 SNEGSKA (reference sequence). The CDR3 spells CSARGLFEGPGEQFF. The CDR3 DNA sequence: TGCAGTGCTAGAGGCCTGTTTGAGGGTCCTGGTGAGCAGTTCTTC.

This clonotype appeared many times. The chain carries TRBV4-1 and TRBJ2-1; no clear D. Germline V CDR1 and CDR2: MGHRA, YSYEKL. The CDR3 has 17 residues. Between the trimmed V and J ends, which lost 3 bases and 2 bases, there was a span of 17 bases. CDR3 DNA sequence: TGCGCCAGCAGCCAGGTCGATCTCGGGTTTACCTACAATGAGCAGTTCTTC. Its protein product is CASSQVDLGFTYNEQFF.

This clonotype was counted ten times or more. V is TRBV6-5 and J is TRBJ2-2; D gene unclear. This CDR3 is built from 9 residues. Trimming removed 4 bases at V and 14 bases at J, with 5 bases between. Germline V gene data show CDR1 as MNHEY and CDR2 as SVGAGI. The CDR3 sequence is CASSWGLFF. CDR3 coding DNA: TGTGCCAGCAGTTGGGGTCTGTTTTTT.

CDR3 in amino acids: CASSLGVAELYEQYV. In DNA, the CDR3 is TGCGCCAGCAGCTTGGGGGTCGCCGAACTTTACGAGCAGTACGTC. V is TRBV5-1 and J is TRBJ2-7; D is unclear. The CDR3 is made up of 15 amino acids. The V end lost 0 bases, the J end lost 4 bases, and 14 bases lay between the germline ends. The germline V gene has CDR1 SGHRS and CDR2 YFSETQ.

There are many counts of this clonotype. V usage is TRBV5-1 and J usage is TRBJ1-4, with D hard to call. V shed 0 bases and J shed 7 bases, with 16 bases lying between them. From germline, CDR1 is SGHRS and CDR2 YFSETQ. The CDR3 contains 16 residues. This CDR3 reads CASSLGLPEGGEKLFF. CDR3 sequence (DNA): TGCGCCAGCAGCTTGGGATTACCTGAGGGTGGTGAAAAACTGTTTTTT.

This clonotype was detected many times. The J gene is TRBJ2-1, the V gene TRBV27; the match to TRBD2 covers 10 bases. This CDR3 contains 15 residues. The trim removed 4 bases at V and 10 bases at J, leaving 10 bases unmatched. Germline CDR1 MNHEY, CDR2 SMNVEV (reference sequence). CDR3 DNA sequence: TGTGCCAGCAGTTCCGTGCTAGCGGGGGTGGGAGAGCAGTTCTTC. It codes for CASSSVLAGVGEQFF.

In this sample, this clonotype turned up many times. The CDR3 DNA reads TGTGCCAGCAGTTTAGGTTTGGGGAACACCGGGGAGCTGTTTTTT. It encodes CASSLGLGNTGELFF. This chain uses TRBV28 with TRBJ2-2; no clear D gene. CDR3 size: 15 residues. Germline V gives CDR1 MDHEN, CDR2 SYDVKM. Trimming stripped 2 bases from V and 1 base from J, with 8 bases between.

The V gene is TRBV5-1, the J gene TRBJ2-2; D may be TRBD1 (6 bases). The CDR3 is 16 residues long. Germline V gene data show CDR1 as SGHRS and CDR2 as YFSETQ. Trimming took off 0 bases at V and 6 bases at J, with 15 bases between the two ends. The CDR3 bases are TGCGCCAGCAGCTTGGACAGGGTGGTGGTCGCCGGGGAGCTGTTTTTT. It is translated as CASSLDRVVVAGELFF.

This clonotype occurred many times. The rearrangement links TRBV7-2 to TRBJ2-3; possibly TRBD1 for D (6 bases). Germline-derived CDR1 and CDR2 are SGHTA and FQGNSA. This CDR3 has 15 amino acids. Trimming removed 5 bases from V and 5 bases from J, with 17 bases in between. The CDR3, as DNA: TGTGCCAGCAGCCCACGAGGGCAGGGGAAAGATACGCAGTATTTT. It specifies CASSPRGQGKDTQYF.